One T cell receptor beta chain is described in this entry. The data were taken from a study of T cell changes during pregnancy in multiple sclerosis. Trimming shortened V by 8 bases and J by 6 bases, and 11 bases separated the two germline ends. CDR3 length: 11 residues. The germline V gene encodes CDR1 MNHNY and CDR2 SVGAGI (reference sequence). Data came from immunoSEQ multiplex PCR; TCRdb stores just in-frame clones and leaves some out. Of about 40,000 clones listed, roughly nine tenths are singletons. This receptor was obtained from a female donor with multiple sclerosis, enrolled in a pregnancy study. The sequences come from CD8+ T cells from peripheral blood mononuclear cells, collected before pregnancy. The rearrangement links TRBV6-6 to TRBJ2-7; possible D gene TRBD1, 6 bases. The CDR3: CASLQGTEQYF. The DNA of the CDR3 is TGTGCCAGCCTACAGGGAACCGAGCAGTACTTC.